Following are 2 T cell receptor beta chains from one sample sequenced in a study of T-cell reconstitution after alpha-beta-depleted transplantation in children. Unique molecular identifiers were incorporated when the TCRbeta library was constructed. TCRdb recomputed calls from the PCR reads with MiXCR, one row per CDR3 protein. The sample lists about 980,000 distinct CDR3 sequences, roughly 29% occurring once. The sequenced sample was PBMCs, mostly from graft donor cells, obtained 360 days after TCRalphabeta/CD19-depleted stem cell transplant. These receptors were taken from a boy in the first two years of life who had a stem cell transplant for SCID, so the T cells may come from the graft donor.

The chain has TRBV7-3 and TRBJ2-1, with TRBD2 matching 11 bases. Unmatched junction bases numbered 10, after V lost 5 bases and J lost 7 bases. The CDR3 is 16 residues long. Germline lookup yields CDR1 SGHTA and CDR2 FQGTGA. CDR3 sequence (DNA): TGTGCCAGCAGCCTCGAGGGGGGACTAGCGGTAAATGAGCAGTTCTTC. Translating it yields CASSLEGGLAVNEQFF.

The V gene is TRBV11-2, the J gene TRBJ1-4; TRBD1 agrees at 8 bases. Germline trimming cut 1 base from V and 1 base from J; bases unmatched to any gene: 5. This CDR3 has 17 amino acids. CDR1 SGHAT and CDR2 FQNNGV come from the germline V gene. CDR3 bases: TGTGCCAGCAGCTTAGGGACAGGGAAGAAAACTAATGAAAAACTGTTTTTT. Its translation: CASSLGTGKKTNEKLFF. The entire variable domain, with the rest obtained from reference TRBV11-2 and TRBJ1-4, is as follows: EAGVAQSPRYKIIEKRQSVAFWCNPISGHATLYWYQQILGQGPKLLIQFQNNGVVDDSQLPKDRFSAERLKGVDSTLKIQPAKLEDSAVYLCASSLGTGKKTNEKLFFGSGTQLSVL.